The entry below describes one TCR beta chain. This entry is derived from a study of blood T cell repertoires in COVID-19. Study summary: In each case, the material was cDNA or gDNA derived from T cells, B-cell-depleted T cells, or PBMCs.

J gave up 6 bases and V 3 bases, and 4 bases lay outside the gene matches. Germline V lookup: CDR1 SGHRS, CDR2 YFSETQ. This CDR3 contains 14 residues. Original handling: Nucleated cell number was recorded as an estimate derived from reference gene primer amplification. This table comes from immunoSEQ multiplex PCR, and its TCRdb copy is limited to in-frame clones, with some not included. V, J and clone size derive from that table, while D and trimming were established from the DNA sequence. This table has around 200,000 clones, around 85% appearing once. The sequence was collected from a man aged 45 to 65 who had recovered from COVID-19. The chain is built from TRBV5-1 and TRBJ2-7, with 12 bases identical to TRBD2. Sequenced: peripheral blood. The CDR3 coding sequence is TGCGCCAGCAGCTCAACACTAGCGGGAGGCGAGCAGTACTTC. Translation: CASSSTLAGGEQYF.